This T cell receptor (beta chain) came from a study of blood T cell repertoires in COVID-19. Study-wide background: Both acute and convalescent COVID-19 samples were obtained from the United States, Italy and Spain. PBMCs, B-cell-depleted T cells, or T cells were the source of the cDNA or gDNA that made up the material.

Deletions cut 5 bases from V and 5 bases from J, with 18 bases between. This CDR3 is 15 amino acids long. CDR1 is LNHDA and CDR2 is SQIVND in the germline V gene (reference sequence). Individuals aged about 18 to 90 years were recruited from 24 US areas. Cohort assignment relied on participant-reported clinical history. Sequencing used immunoSEQ multiplex PCR; TCRdb keeps in-frame clones, though not all of them. Of about 180,000 clones in the sample, roughly 88% are singletons; the top ten hold roughly 9%. Sequencing used PBMCs or T cells enriched from blood (not recorded which). The rearrangement joins TRBV19 to TRBJ1-1, with a tentative D call TRBD1 (6 bases). The sequence was obtained from a woman between 18 and 30 years old who had recovered from COVID-19. The CDR3 spells CASSLSGRGITEAFF. CDR3 coding DNA: TGTGCCAGTAGTCTTTCGGGCAGGGGTATAACTGAAGCTTTCTTT.